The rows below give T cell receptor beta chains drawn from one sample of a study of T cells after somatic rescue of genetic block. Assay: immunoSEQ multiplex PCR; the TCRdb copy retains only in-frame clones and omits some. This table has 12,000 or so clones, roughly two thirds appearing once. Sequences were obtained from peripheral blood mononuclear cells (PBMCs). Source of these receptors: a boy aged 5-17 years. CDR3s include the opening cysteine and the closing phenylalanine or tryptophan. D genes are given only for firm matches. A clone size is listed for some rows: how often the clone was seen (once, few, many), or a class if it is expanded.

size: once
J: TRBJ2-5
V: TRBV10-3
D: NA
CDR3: CAISESWVGVGETQYF
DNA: TGTGCCATCAGTGAGTCGTGGGTGGGTGTAGGTGAGACCCAGTACTTC

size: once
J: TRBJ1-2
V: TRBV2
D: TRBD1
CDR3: CASRSTSGQVYGYTF
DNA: TGTGCCAGCAGATCCACTTCCGGACAGGTCTATGGCTACACCTTC

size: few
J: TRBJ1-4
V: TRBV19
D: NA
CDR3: CASSIGTALNEKLFF
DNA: TGTGCCAGTAGTATAGGAACAGCCCTAAATGAAAAACTGTTTTTT

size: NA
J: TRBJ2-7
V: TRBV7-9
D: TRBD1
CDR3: CASSRDRGYEQYF
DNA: TGTGCCAGCAGCCGGGACAGGGGTTACGAGCAGTACTTC

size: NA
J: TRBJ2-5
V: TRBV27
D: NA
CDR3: CASSPTNSYETQYF
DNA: TGTGCCAGCAGTCCCACCAATTCTTACGAGACCCAGTACTTC

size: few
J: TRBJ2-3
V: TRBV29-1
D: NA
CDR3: CSVDPYDGTTDTQYF
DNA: TGCAGCGTTGATCCCTATGACGGTACCACAGATACGCAGTATTTT

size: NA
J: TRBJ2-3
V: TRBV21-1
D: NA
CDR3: CASIPTQSTDTQYF
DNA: TGTGCCAGCATTCCGACACAAAGCACAGATACGCAGTATTTT

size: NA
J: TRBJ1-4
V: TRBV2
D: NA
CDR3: CASSFKFGGGEKLFF
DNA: TGTGCCAGCAGTTTCAAGTTCGGGGGGGGTGAAAAACTGTTTTTT

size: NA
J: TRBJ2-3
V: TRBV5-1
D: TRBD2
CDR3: CASSLLAGATDTQYF
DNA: TGCGCCAGCAGCTTACTAGCGGGGGCGACAGATACGCAGTATTTT

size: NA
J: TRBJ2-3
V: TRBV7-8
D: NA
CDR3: CASSPTGGTTDTQYF
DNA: TGTGCCAGCAGCCCCACTGGGGGGACCACAGATACGCAGTATTTT

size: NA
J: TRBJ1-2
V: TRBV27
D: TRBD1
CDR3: CASSSFPPGQGGLDYGYTF
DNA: TGTGCCAGCAGTAGCTTTCCTCCGGGACAGGGGGGCCTAGACTATGGCTACACCTTC

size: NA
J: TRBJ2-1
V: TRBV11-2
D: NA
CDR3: CASSLIPTRYNEQFF
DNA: TGTGCCAGCAGCTTAATTCCGACGAGGTACAATGAGCAGTTCTTC

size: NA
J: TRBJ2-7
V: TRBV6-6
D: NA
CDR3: CASSYGVSYEQYF
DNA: TGTGCCAGCAGTTACGGGGTATCCTACGAGCAGTACTTC

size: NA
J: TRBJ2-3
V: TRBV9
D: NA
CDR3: CASSVGPEDTQYF
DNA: TGTGCCAGCAGCGTTGGGCCCGAGGATACGCAGTATTTT

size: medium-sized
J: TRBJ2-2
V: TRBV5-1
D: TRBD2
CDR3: CASSIWGSGENTGELFF
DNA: TGCGCCAGCAGTATTTGGGGTAGCGGGGAAAACACCGGGGAGCTGTTTTTT